The 3 T cell receptor beta chains below all came from one sample that was sequenced in a study of Graves' ophthalmopathy and Graves' hyperthyroidism. The study amplified TCR beta CDR3 regions using RNA transcripts. HTBI primers primed a first-round RT-PCR, and a second-round multiplex PCR followed. TCRdb reanalysed the multiplex PCR reads using MiXCR and keeps one entry per CDR3 protein. The table shows more than 550,000 distinct CDR3 sequences, with approximately 39% occurring only once. The source material was peripheral blood. The receptors here all came from an adult man with Graves' ophthalmopathy.

At least ten counts were recorded for this clonotype. The chain carries TRBV4-2 and TRBJ1-2, with D unclear. The CDR3 sequence is 15 residues long. V lost 4 bases and J lost 1, with 13 bases in between. Germline V gives CDR1 LGHNA, CDR2 YNFKEQ. CDR3 sequence reads: CASSRTDGSNYGYTF. As DNA, the CDR3 is TGTGCCAGCAGCCGCACGGACGGGAGTAACTATGGCTACACCTTC.

This clonotype was seen ten or more times. The chain links TRBV15 to TRBJ2-7; D is undetermined. Trimming removed 1 base from V and 0 bases from J, with 10 bases in between. Germline V gene lookup returns CDR1 LNHNV and CDR2 YYDKDF (reference sequence). The CDR3 has 15 residues. The CDR3 loop reads CATSRARSVSYEQYF. CDR3 nucleotides: TGTGCCACCAGCAGAGCGAGGTCCGTCTCCTACGAGCAGTACTTC.

This clonotype came up once. A read error may account for a junction end that differs from germline. V and J are TRBV2 and TRBJ2-6; no clear D. CDR1 is SNHLY and CDR2 is FYNNEI in the germline V gene. This CDR3 has 15 residues. For the CDR3, the DNA is TGTGCCAGCAGTGGACGCGTATCTGAGGCCAACGTCCTGACTTTC. It is translated as CASSGRVSEANVLTF.